The T cell receptor beta chain described here comes from a study of T cells after somatic rescue of genetic block. The CDR3 runs to 17 residues. CDR1 is MDHEN, CDR2 SYDVKM, per germline. V gave up 5 bases and J gave up 4 bases; unmatched junction bases: 14. Assay used: immunoSEQ multiplex PCR; TCRdb lists only in-frame clones, some missing. The sample lists 80,000 to 90,000 clones; more than 80% were seen once. The chain combines TRBV28 with TRBJ1-2; 9 bases line up with TRBD1. The receptor was derived from a woman aged 18-29 years. The sequenced material came from peripheral blood mononuclear cells (PBMCs). Here the CDR3 reads CASSRRTGVGLGYGYTF. The CDR3 DNA is TGTGCCAGCAGTCGCAGGACAGGGGTGGGGCTGGGCTATGGCTACACCTTC.